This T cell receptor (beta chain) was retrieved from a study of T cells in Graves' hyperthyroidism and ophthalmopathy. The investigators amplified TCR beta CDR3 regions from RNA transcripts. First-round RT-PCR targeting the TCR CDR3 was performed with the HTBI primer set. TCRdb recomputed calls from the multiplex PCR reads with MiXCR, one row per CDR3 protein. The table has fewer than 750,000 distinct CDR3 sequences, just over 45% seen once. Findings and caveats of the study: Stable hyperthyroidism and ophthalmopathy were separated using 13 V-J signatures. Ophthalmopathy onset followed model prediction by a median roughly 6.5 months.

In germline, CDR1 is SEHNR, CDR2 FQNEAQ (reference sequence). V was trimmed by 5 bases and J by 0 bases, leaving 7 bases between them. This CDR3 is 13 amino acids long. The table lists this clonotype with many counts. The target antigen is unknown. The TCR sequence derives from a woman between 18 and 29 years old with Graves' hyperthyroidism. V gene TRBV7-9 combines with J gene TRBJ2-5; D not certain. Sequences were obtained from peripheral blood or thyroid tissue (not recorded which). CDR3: CASSPKYQETQYF. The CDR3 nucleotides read TGTGCCAGCAGCCCTAAGTACCAAGAGACCCAGTACTTC. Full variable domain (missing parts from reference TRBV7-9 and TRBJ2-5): DTGVSQNPRHKITKRGQNVTFRCDPISEHNRLYWYRQTLGQGPEFLTYFQNEAQLEKSRLLSDRFSAERPKGSFSTLEIQRTEQGDSAMYLCASSPKYQETQYFGPGTRLLVL.